Listed below are T cell receptor beta chains from one sample, sequenced in a study of blood T cells in healthy people across ages. TCRdb re-analysed the 5' RACE reads in MiXCR, keeping a single row per CDR3 protein. The sample holds about 780,000 distinct CDR3 sequences, roughly 60% seen once. The material sequenced was blood. The receptor source for this set is a man aged 30 to 39 in good health. The CDR3 runs from the conserved cysteine through the conserved F or W. The order of the fields is J gene, clone size, D gene, V gene, CDR3 protein, CDR3 DNA. The D gene is left open where the match is weak. Size tells how often a clone was seen (once, few, many) or the class of an expanded clone, and some rows leave it out.

TRBJ1-4,once,.,TRBV13,CASSLGQGTNEKLFF,TGTGCCAGCAGCTTAGGCCAGGGGACTAATGAAAAACTGTTTTTT
TRBJ2-7,.,.,TRBV28,CATQGQSVEQYF,TGTGCCACCCAGGGCCAGTCAGTCGAGCAGTACTTC
TRBJ2-3,.,.,TRBV5-5,CASSLGQFDADTQYF,TGTGCCAGCAGCTTGGGTCAATTCGACGCAGATACGCAGTATTTT
TRBJ2-1,.,.,TRBV29-1,CSVGGTLQVEQFF,TGCAGCGTTGGTGGGACTCTACAGGTTGAGCAGTTCTTC
TRBJ2-7,.,.,TRBV21-1,CASTKGGTHEQYF,TGTGCCAGCACCAAAGGAGGGACCCACGAGCAGTACTTC
TRBJ2-5,.,.,TRBV29-1,CSVGARAQETQYF,TGCAGCGTCGGGGCCAGGGCGCAAGAGACCCAGTACTTC
TRBJ2-5,.,.,TRBV20-1,CSASDWETQYF,TGCAGTGCTAGTGATTGGGAGACCCAGTACTTC
TRBJ1-2,once,.,TRBV15,CATSGANYGYTF,TGTGCCACCAGCGGCGCGAACTATGGCTACACCTTC
TRBJ2-5,.,.,TRBV6-1,CASSSRGARLQETQYF,TGTGCCAGCAGCAGCAGGGGGGCGCGACTCCAAGAGACCCAGTACTTC
TRBJ2-5,once,.,TRBV24-1,CATSDWGSGAQETQYF,TGTGCCACCAGTGATTGGGGGTCAGGGGCTCAAGAGACCCAGTACTTC
TRBJ2-1,few,.,TRBV10-3,CAIKGPQEREQFF,TGTGCCATCAAGGGACCACAGGAGAGAGAGCAGTTCTTC
TRBJ2-1,many,TRBD2,TRBV7-2,CASRRTSGSYNEQFF,TGTGCCAGCAGACGGACTAGCGGTTCCTACAATGAGCAGTTCTTC
TRBJ2-7,.,.,TRBV5-1,CASSQAIKYEQYF,TGCGCCAGCAGTCAAGCAATTAAATACGAGCAGTACTTC
TRBJ2-7,.,.,TRBV30,CAWSVGPSEQYF,TGTGCCTGGAGTGTTGGCCCCTCCGAGCAGTACTTC
TRBJ2-1,.,TRBD1,TRBV12-3/TRBV12-4,CTSSLRPGTGVLVEQFF,TGTACCAGCAGTTTAAGGCCTGGGACAGGGGTATTGGTTGAGCAGTTCTTC
TRBJ2-2,.,.,TRBV27,CASSFSRAGELFF,TGTGCCAGCAGTTTTTCTCGGGCCGGGGAGCTGTTTTTT
TRBJ2-3,.,.,TRBV9,CASSVLGGSGTDTQYF,TGTGCCAGCAGCGTTCTCGGGGGCTCGGGCACAGATACGCAGTATTTT
TRBJ2-3,.,TRBD1,TRBV28,CASSYPTGGRTDTQYF,TGTGCCAGCAGTTACCCGACAGGGGGGAGGACAGATACGCAGTATTTT
TRBJ1-4,.,.,TRBV4-3,CASSQGQGTTNEKLFF,TGCGCCAGCAGCCAAGGCCAGGGAACAACTAATGAAAAACTGTTTTTT
TRBJ2-5,.,.,TRBV4-3,CASSQDQVWGTQYF,TGCGCCAGCAGCCAAGATCAAGTCTGGGGGACCCAGTACTTC
TRBJ2-7,once,TRBD1,TRBV4-3,CASSRSGTGTYEQYF,TGCGCCAGCAGCCGGTCCGGGACAGGAACCTACGAGCAGTACTTC
TRBJ2-3,many,.,TRBV7-3,CASSSGERTDTQYF,TGTGCCAGCAGCTCGGGGGAGCGCACAGATACGCAGTATTTT
TRBJ2-3,few,.,TRBV15,CATSRVLMGHRRSDTQYF,TGTGCCACCAGCAGAGTCTTAATGGGACACCGCCGATCAGATACGCAGTATTTT
TRBJ2-5,.,TRBD2,TRBV29-1,CSVDGPSGGETQYF,TGCAGCGTTGATGGCCCTAGCGGGGGAGAGACCCAGTACTTC
TRBJ2-6,few,.,TRBV10-3,CAISVGDWGANVLTF,TGTGCCATCAGTGTTGGGGATTGGGGGGCCAACGTCCTGACTTTC
TRBJ1-1,.,.,TRBV20-1,CSAPVQGLNTEAFF,TGCAGTGCTCCCGTACAGGGACTGAACACTGAGGCTTTCTTT
TRBJ2-5,.,.,TRBV20-1,CSASRVETQYF,TGCAGTGCTAGTAGGGTGGAGACCCAGTACTTC
TRBJ1-1,few,TRBD1,TRBV6-5,CASTPGQPMHTEAFF,TGTGCCAGCACCCCGGGACAGCCTATGCACACTGAAGCTTTCTTT
TRBJ1-5,once,.,TRBV12-3/TRBV12-4,CASSLGFGGGNQPQHF,TGTGCCAGCAGTTTAGGATTCGGAGGGGGCAATCAGCCCCAGCATTTT
TRBJ2-5,.,.,TRBV7-9,CASSTWGHRQETQYF,TGTGCCAGCAGCACGTGGGGACACCGACAAGAGACCCAGTACTTC
TRBJ2-7,.,.,TRBV15,CATSRAGNYEQYF,TGTGCCACCAGCAGAGCAGGAAACTACGAGCAGTACTTC
TRBJ2-7,.,TRBD2,TRBV5-6,CASSLELAGGPLTLHYEQYF,TGTGCCAGCAGCTTGGAACTAGCGGGGGGCCCATTAACTTTACACTACGAGCAGTACTTC
TRBJ2-3,few,.,TRBV24-1,CATSDFSTLNTQYF,TGTGCCACCAGTGATTTTTCTACCTTAAATACGCAGTATTTT
TRBJ2-1,.,TRBD2,TRBV27,CASQGGGLLKEQFF,TGTGCCAGCCAGGGCGGGGGGCTCCTCAAGGAGCAGTTCTTC
TRBJ2-3,.,.,TRBV3-1,CASSQTRGSDTQYF,TGTGCCAGCAGCCAGACCAGGGGAAGCGATACGCAGTATTTT
TRBJ2-1,.,.,TRBV6-4,CASREGTLNNEQFF,TGTGCCAGCCGGGAAGGGACACTAAACAATGAGCAGTTCTTC
TRBJ2-1,.,TRBD1,TRBV29-1,CSVPDRGTYNEQFF,TGCAGCGTGCCGGACAGGGGAACCTACAATGAGCAGTTCTTC
TRBJ1-5,.,.,TRBV29-1,CSVGDSNQPQHF,TGCAGCGTGGGAGATAGCAATCAGCCCCAGCATTTT
TRBJ2-5,.,TRBD1,TRBV29-1,CSVADYRGGETQYF,TGCAGCGTCGCTGACTACAGGGGCGGAGAGACCCAGTACTTC
TRBJ2-3,once,TRBD2,TRBV3-1,CASSQGYGLADQRDTQYF,TGTGCCAGCAGCCAAGGTTACGGACTAGCGGACCAGCGGGATACGCAGTATTTT
TRBJ2-3,.,.,TRBV3-1,CASSQDGRVQYF,TGTGCCAGCAGCCAAGATGGACGAGTTCAGTATTTT
TRBJ2-5,few,.,TRBV5-1,CASSLAATDQETQYF,TGCGCCAGCAGCTTGGCCGCGACAGACCAAGAGACCCAGTACTTC
TRBJ2-5,once,.,TRBV6-6,CASSYGPGEETQYF,TGTGCCAGCAGTTACGGGCCAGGGGAGGAGACCCAGTACTTC
TRBJ1-5,.,.,TRBV7-2,CASSLVPSRPSSSQPQHF,TGTGCCAGCAGCTTAGTGCCCAGTAGGCCGTCCTCGAGTCAGCCCCAGCATTTT
TRBJ2-1,.,TRBD2,TRBV15,CATTLSLGGVRNEQFF,TGTGCCACCACACTGAGCTTGGGGGGGGTCCGCAATGAGCAGTTCTTC
TRBJ1-2,.,TRBD1,TRBV6-2/TRBV6-3,CATGQGTPGGYTF,TGTGCCACAGGACAGGGGACTCCTGGTGGCTACACCTTC
TRBJ2-3,few,.,TRBV7-3,CAGHVGGVTDTQYF,TGTGCCGGCCATGTAGGGGGGGTAACAGATACGCAGTATTTT
TRBJ1-2,.,TRBD1,TRBV28,CASSSGTGALYGYTF,TGTGCCAGCAGTTCCGGGACAGGAGCCCTTTATGGCTACACCTTC
TRBJ2-3,.,.,TRBV7-8,CASSYYRDSTDTQYF,TGTGCCAGCAGCTACTACAGGGATAGCACAGATACGCAGTATTTT
TRBJ2-7,.,TRBD1,TRBV7-2,CASSLGGQGRYEQYF,TGTGCCAGCAGCTTAGGGGGACAGGGACGCTACGAGCAGTACTTC
TRBJ1-2,.,.,TRBV28,CVSSLGGAYGYTF,TGTGTCAGCAGTTTGGGGGGTGCCTATGGCTACACCTTC
TRBJ1-1,.,.,TRBV11-1,CASSLAWGNTEAFF,TGTGCCAGCAGCTTGGCCTGGGGGAACACTGAAGCTTTCTTT
TRBJ1-2,.,.,TRBV7-2,CASSPTEYRSYGYTF,TGTGCCAGCAGCCCGACCGAGTATAGAAGCTATGGCTACACCTTC
TRBJ2-5,.,.,TRBV7-6,CASRTWETEETQYF,TGTGCCAGCAGGACATGGGAAACCGAAGAGACCCAGTACTTC
TRBJ2-3,.,TRBD2,TRBV13,CASRLRRGAGDTQYF,TGTGCCAGCAGACTCCGGCGGGGGGCCGGAGATACGCAGTATTTT
TRBJ2-5,.,TRBD2,TRBV12-3/TRBV12-4,CASSWTSGGRETQYF,TGTGCCAGCAGCTGGACTAGCGGGGGGAGAGAGACCCAGTACTTC
TRBJ2-2,.,TRBD1,TRBV29-1,CSVEPGQGIGELFF,TGCAGCGTAGAGCCGGGACAGGGGATCGGGGAGCTGTTTTTT
TRBJ1-2,few,.,TRBV6-1,CASSEAPAAPYGYTF,TGTGCCAGCAGTGAAGCACCGGCGGCTCCCTATGGCTACACCTTC
TRBJ2-7,.,TRBD2,TRBV5-6,CASSGGTSDYEQYF,TGTGCCAGCAGCGGAGGGACTAGCGACTACGAGCAGTACTTC
TRBJ1-2,.,.,TRBV27,CASSNSVGDGYTF,TGTGCCAGCAGTAACAGCGTGGGGGATGGCTACACCTTC